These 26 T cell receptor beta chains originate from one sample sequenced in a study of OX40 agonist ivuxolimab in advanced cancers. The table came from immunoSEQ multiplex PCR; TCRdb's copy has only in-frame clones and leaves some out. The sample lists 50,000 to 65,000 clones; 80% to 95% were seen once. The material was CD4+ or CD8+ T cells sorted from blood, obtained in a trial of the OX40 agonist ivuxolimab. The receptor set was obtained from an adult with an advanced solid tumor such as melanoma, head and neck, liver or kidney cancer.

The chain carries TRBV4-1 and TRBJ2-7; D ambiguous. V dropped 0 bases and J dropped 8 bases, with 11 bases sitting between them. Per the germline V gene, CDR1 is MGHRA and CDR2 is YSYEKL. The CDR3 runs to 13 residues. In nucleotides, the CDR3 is TGCGCCAGCAGCCAAGATCAAGGGTGGCAGCAGTACTTC. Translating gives CASSQDQGWQQYF.

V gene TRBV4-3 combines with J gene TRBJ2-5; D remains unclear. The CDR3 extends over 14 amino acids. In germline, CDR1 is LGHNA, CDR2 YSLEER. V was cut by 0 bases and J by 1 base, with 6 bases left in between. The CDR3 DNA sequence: TGCGCCAGCAGCCAAGATCAGGTCCAAGAGACCCAGTACTTC. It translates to CASSQDQVQETQYF.

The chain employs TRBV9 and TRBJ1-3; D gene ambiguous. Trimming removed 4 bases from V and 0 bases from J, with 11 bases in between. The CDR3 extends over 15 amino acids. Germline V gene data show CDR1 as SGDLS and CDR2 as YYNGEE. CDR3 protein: CASSPRTASGNTIYF. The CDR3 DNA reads TGTGCCAGCAGCCCCAGGACGGCCTCTGGAAACACCATATATTTT.

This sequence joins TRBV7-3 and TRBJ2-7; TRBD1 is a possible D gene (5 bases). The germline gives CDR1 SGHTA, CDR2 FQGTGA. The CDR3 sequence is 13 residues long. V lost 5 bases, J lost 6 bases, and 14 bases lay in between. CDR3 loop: CASSPTPGSEQYF. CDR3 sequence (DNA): TGTGCCAGCAGCCCAACCCCAGGGTCCGAGCAGTACTTC.

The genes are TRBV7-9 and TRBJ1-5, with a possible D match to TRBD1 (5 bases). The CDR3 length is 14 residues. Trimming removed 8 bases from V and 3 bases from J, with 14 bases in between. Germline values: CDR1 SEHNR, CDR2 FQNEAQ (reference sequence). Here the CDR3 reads CASGLGGNNQPQHF. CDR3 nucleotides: TGTGCCAGCGGCCTCGGGGGGAACAATCAGCCCCAGCATTTT. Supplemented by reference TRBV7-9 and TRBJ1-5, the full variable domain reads DTGVSQNPRHKITKRGQNVTFRCDPISEHNRLYWYRQTLGQGPEFLTYFQNEAQLEKSRLLSDRFSAERPKGSFSTLEIQRTEQGDSAMYLCASGLGGNNQPQHFGDGTRLSIL.

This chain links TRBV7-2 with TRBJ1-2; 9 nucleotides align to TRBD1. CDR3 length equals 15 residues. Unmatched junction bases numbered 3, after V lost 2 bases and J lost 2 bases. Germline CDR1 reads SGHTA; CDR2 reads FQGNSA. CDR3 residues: CASSLLTGGNYGYTF. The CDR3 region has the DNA TGTGCCAGCAGCTTATTGACAGGGGGGAACTATGGCTACACCTTC.

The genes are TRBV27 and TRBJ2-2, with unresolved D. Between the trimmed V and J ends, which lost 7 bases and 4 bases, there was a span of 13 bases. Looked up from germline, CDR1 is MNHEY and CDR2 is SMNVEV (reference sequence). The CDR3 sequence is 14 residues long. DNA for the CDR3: TGTGCCAGCACCCTAGGGCCAGGCACCGGGGAGCTGTTTTTT. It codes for CASTLGPGTGELFF.

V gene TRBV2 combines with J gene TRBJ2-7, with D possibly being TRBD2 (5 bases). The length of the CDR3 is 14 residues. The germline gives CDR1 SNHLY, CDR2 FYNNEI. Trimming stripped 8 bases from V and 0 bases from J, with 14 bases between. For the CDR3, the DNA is TGTGCCAGCCTTGACCGCGGAGGCTCCTACGAGCAGTACTTC. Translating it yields CASLDRGGSYEQYF. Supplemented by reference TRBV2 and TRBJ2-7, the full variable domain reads EPEVTQTPSHQVTQMGQEVILRCVPISNHLYFYWYRQILGQKVEFLVSFYNNEISEKSEIFDDQFSVERPDGSNFTLKIRSTKLEDSAMYFCASLDRGGSYEQYFGPGTRLTVT.

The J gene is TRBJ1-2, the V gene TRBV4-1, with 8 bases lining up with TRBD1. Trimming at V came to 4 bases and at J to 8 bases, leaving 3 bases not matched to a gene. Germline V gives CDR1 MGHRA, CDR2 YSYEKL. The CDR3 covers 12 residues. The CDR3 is CASSLTGGGYTF. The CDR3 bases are TGCGCCAGCAGCCTCACAGGGGGAGGCTACACCTTC.

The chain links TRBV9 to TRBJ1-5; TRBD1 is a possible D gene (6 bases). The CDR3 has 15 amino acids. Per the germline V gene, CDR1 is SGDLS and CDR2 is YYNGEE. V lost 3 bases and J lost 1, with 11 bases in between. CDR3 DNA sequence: TGTGCCAGCAGCGAGGGGGTAGGAAGCAATCAGCCCCAGCATTTT. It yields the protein CASSEGVGSNQPQHF.

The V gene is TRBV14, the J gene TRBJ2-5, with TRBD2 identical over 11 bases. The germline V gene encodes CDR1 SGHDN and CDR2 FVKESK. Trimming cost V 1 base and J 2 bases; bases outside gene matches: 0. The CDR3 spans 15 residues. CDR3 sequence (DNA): TGTGCCAGCAGCCAAGGACTAGCGGGGCAAGAGACCCAGTACTTC. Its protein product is CASSQGLAGQETQYF.

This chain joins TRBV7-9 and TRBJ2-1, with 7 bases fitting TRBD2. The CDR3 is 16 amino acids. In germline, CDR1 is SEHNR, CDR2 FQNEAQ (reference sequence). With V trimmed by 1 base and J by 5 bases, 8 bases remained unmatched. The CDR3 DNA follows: TGTGCCAGCAGCTTAGGCGGGACTACCCTGAACAATGAGCAGTTCTTC. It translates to CASSLGGTTLNNEQFF.

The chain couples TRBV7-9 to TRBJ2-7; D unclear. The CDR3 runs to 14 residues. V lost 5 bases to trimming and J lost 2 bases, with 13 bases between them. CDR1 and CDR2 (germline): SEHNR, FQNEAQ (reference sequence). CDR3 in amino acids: CASSPTNPAYEQYF. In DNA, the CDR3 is TGTGCCAGCAGCCCCACCAACCCCGCCTACGAGCAGTACTTC.

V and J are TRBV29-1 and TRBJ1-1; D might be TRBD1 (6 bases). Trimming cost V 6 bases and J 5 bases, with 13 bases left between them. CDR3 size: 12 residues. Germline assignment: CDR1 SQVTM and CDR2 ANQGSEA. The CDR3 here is CSVAGEYTEAFF. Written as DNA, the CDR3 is TGCAGCGTGGCAGGGGAGTATACTGAAGCTTTCTTT.

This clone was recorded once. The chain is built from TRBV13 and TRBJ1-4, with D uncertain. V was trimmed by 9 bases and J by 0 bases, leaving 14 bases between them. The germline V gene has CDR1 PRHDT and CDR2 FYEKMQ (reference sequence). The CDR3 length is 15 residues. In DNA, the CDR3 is TGTGCCAGTACTCTCGCGGGTGCAACTAATGAAAAACTGTTTTTT. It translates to CASTLAGATNEKLFF. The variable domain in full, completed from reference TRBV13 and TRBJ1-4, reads AAGVIQSPRHLIKEKRETATLKCYPIPRHDTVYWYQQGPGQDPQFLISFYEKMQSDKGSIPDRFSAQQFSDYHSELNMSSLELGDSALYFCASTLAGATNEKLFFGSGTQLSVL.

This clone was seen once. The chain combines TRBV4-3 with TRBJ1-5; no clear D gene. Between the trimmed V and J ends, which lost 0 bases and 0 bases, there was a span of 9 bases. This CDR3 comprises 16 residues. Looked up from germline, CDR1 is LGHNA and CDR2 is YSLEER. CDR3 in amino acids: CASSQDRHSSNQPQHF. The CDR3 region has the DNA TGCGCCAGCAGCCAAGATCGGCACTCTAGCAATCAGCCCCAGCATTTT.

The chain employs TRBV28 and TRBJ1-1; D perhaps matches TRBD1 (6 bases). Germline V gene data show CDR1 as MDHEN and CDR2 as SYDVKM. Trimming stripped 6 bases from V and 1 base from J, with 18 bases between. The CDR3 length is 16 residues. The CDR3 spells CASSPILRGANTEAFF. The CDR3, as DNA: TGTGCCAGCAGCCCAATACTCCGGGGGGCGAACACTGAAGCTTTCTTT.

CDR3 coding DNA: TGTGCCAGCAGCTTAGGCAGAGACTACACCTTC. Translating gives CASSLGRDYTF. The V call is TRBV13, the J call TRBJ1-2; D remains unclear. Trimming took 0 bases from V and 10 from J, leaving 6 bases between them. Germline V CDR1 and CDR2: PRHDT, FYEKMQ (reference sequence). This CDR3 contains 11 residues.

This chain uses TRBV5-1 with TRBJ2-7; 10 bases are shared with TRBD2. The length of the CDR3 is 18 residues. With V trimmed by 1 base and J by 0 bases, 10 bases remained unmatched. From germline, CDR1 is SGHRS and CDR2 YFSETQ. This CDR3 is CASSLKREGPNLSYEQYF. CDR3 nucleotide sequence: TGCGCCAGCAGCTTGAAGCGGGAGGGCCCTAATCTCTCCTACGAGCAGTACTTC. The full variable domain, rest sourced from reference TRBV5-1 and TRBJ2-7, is KAGVTQTPRYLIKTRGQQVTLSCSPISGHRSVSWYQQTPGQGLQFLFEYFSETQRNKGNFPGRFSGRQFSNSRSEMNVSTLELGDSALYLCASSLKREGPNLSYEQYFGPGTRLTVT.

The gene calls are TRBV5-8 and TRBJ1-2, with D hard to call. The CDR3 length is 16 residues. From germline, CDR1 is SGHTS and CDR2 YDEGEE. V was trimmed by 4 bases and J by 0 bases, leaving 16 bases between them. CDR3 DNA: TGTGCCAGCAGCCTGCATAGGCCAGCTTCTAACTATGGCTACACCTTC. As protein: CASSLHRPASNYGYTF.

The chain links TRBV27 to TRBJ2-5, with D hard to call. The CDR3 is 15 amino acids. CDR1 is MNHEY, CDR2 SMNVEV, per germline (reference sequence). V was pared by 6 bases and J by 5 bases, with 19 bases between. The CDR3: CASSQSLIARETQYF. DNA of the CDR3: TGTGCCAGCAGCCAAAGCTTGATCGCACGGGAGACCCAGTACTTC.

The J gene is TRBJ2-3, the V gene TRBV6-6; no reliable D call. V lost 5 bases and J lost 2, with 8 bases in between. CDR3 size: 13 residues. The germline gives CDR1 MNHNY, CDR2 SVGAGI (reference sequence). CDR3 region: CASSPIYTDTQYF. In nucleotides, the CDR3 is TGTGCCAGCAGTCCGATATACACAGATACGCAGTATTTT.

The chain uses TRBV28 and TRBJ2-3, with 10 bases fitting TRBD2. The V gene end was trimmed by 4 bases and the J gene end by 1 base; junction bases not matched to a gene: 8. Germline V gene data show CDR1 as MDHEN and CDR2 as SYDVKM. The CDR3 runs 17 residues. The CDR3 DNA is TGTGCCAGCAGTTCGAGAACTAGCGGGATAGGCACAGATACGCAGTATTTT. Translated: CASSSRTSGIGTDTQYF.

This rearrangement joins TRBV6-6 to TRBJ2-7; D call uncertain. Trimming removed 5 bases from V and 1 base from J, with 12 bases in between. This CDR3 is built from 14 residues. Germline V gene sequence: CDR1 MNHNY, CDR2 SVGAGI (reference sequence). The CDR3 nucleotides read TGTGCCAGCAGTCTCCAAACTGAATCCTACGAGCAGTACTTC. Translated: CASSLQTESYEQYF.

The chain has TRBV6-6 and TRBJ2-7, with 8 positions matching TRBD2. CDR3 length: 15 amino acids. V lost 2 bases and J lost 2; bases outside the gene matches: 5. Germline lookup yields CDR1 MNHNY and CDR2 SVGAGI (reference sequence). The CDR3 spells CASSYGRGAPYEQYF. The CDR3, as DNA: TGTGCCAGCAGTTACGGGCGGGGGGCCCCCTACGAGCAGTACTTC.

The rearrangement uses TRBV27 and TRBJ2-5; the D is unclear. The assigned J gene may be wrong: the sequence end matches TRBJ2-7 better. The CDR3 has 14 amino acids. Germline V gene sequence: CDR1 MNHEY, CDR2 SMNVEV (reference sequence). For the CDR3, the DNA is TGTGCCAGCAGTTTTGGCCAGTTCCCTAACGAGCAGTACTTC. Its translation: CASSFGQFPNEQYF.